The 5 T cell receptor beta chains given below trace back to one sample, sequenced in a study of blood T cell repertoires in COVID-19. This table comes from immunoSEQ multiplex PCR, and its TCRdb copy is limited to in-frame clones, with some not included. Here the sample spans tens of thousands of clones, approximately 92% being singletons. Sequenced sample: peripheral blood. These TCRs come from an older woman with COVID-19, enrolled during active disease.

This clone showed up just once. CDR3 nucleotides: TGTGCCAGCAGTTATGGGACTACTAACTATGGCTACACCTTC. It is translated as CASSYGTTNYGYTF. The chain uses TRBV6-5 and TRBJ1-2; tentatively, D is TRBD1 (5 bases). The CDR3 is 14 residues long. Per the germline V gene, CDR1 is MNHEY and CDR2 is SVGAGI. V was shortened by 3 bases and J by 0 bases, with 8 bases between the two germline ends.

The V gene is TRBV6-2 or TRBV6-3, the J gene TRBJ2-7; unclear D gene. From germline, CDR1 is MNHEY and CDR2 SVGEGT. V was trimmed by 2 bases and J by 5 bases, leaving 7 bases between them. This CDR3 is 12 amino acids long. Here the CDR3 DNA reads TGTGCCAGCAGTTACCCAGGTGACGAGCAGTACTTC. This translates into CASSYPGDEQYF.

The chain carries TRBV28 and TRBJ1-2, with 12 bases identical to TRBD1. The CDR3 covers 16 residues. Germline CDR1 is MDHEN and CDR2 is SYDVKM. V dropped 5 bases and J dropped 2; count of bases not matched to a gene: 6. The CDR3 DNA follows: TGTGCCAGCAGTAAACCGGGACAGGGGGCGAACTATGGCTACACCTTC. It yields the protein CASSKPGQGANYGYTF.

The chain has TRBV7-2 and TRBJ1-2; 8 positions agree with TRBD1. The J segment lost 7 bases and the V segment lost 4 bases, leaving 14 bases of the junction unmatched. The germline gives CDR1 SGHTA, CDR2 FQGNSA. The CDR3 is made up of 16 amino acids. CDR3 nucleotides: TGTGCCAGCAGCTCCCAACCGGGGGACAGGCGTTTTGGCTACACCTTC. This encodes CASSSQPGDRRFGYTF.

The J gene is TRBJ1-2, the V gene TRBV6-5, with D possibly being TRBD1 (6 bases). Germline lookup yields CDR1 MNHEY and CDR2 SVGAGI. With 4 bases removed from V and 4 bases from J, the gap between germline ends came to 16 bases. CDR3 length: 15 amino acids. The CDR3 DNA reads TGTGCCAGCAGTTCCGGGACACCTATAGGCTATGGCTACACCTTC. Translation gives CASSSGTPIGYGYTF.